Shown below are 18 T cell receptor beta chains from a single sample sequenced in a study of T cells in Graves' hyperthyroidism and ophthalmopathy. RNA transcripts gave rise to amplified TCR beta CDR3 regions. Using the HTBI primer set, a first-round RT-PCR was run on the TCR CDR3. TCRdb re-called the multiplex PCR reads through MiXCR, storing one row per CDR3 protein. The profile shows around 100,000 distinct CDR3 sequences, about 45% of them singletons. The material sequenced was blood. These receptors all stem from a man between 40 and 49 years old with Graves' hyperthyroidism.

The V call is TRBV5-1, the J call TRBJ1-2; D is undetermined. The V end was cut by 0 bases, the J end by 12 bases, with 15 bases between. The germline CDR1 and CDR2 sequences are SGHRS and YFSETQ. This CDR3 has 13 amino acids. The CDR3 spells CASSLGTNSGNTF. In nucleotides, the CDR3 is TGCGCCAGCAGCTTGGGCACCAACTCTGGAAACACCTTC.

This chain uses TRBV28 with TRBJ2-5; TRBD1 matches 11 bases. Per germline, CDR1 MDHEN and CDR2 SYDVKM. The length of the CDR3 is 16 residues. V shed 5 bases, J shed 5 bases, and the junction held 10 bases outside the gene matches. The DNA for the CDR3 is TGTGCCAGCAGTCGACTTGGACAGGGGGCATATGAGACCCAGTACTTC. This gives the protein CASSRLGQGAYETQYF.

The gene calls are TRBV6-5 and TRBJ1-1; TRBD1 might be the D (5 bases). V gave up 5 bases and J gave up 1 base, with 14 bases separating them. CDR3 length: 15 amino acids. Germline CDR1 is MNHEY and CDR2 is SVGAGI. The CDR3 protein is CASSPQGTRNTEAFF. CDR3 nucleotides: TGTGCCAGCAGTCCCCAGGGAACTAGGAACACTGAAGCTTTCTTT.

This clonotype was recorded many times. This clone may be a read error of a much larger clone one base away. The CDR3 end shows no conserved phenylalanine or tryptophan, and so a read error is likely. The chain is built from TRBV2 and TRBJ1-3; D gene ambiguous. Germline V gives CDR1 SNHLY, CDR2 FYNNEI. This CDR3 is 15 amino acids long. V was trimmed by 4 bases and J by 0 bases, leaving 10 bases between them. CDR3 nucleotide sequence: TGTGCCAGCAGTGGGGTACTCAACTCTGGAAACACCATATATGTT. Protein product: CASSGVLNSGNTIYV.

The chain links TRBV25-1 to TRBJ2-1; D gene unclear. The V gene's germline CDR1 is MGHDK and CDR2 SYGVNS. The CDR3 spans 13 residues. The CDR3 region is CASIERYGNEQFF. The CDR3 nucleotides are TGTGCTAGTATCGAGAGATACGGCAATGAGCAGTTCTTC.

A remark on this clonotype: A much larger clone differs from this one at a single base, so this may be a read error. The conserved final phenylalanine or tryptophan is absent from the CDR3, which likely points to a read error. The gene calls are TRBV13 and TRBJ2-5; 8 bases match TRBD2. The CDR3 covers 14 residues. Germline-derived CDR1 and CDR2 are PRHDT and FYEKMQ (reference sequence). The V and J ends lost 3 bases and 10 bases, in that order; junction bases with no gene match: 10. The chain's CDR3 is CASSFGGAGSGQYC. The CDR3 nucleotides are TGTGCCAGCAGCTTCGGGGGGGCAGGGTCTGGCCAGTACTGC.

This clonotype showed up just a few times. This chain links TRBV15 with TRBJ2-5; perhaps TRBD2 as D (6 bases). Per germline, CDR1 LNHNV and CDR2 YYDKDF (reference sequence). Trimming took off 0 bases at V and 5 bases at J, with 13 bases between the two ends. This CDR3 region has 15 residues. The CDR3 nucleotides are TGTGCCACCAGCAGAGATCGGAGGGCGGAGGAGACCCAGTACTTC. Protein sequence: CATSRDRRAEETQYF.

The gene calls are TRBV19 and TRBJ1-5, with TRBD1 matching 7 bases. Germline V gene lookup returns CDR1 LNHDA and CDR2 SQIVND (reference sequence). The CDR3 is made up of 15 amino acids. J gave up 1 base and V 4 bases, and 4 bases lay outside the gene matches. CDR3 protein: CASSKRTGSNQPQHF. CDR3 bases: TGTGCCAGTAGTAAGCGGACAGGAAGCAATCAGCCCCAGCATTTT.

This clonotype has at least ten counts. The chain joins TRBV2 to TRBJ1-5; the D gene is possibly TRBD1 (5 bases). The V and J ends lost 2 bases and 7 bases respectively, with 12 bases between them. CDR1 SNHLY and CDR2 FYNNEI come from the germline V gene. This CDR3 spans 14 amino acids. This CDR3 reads CASSETGDNQPQHF. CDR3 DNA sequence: TGTGCCAGCAGTGAAACGGGGGATAACCAGCCCCAGCATTTT.

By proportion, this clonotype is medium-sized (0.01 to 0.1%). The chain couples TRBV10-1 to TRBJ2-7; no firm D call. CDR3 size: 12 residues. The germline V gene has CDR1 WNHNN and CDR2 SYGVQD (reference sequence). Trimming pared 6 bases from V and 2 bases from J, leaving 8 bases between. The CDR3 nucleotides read TGCGCCAGCAGAGGGTTCGCCTACGAGCAGTACTTC. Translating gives CASRGFAYEQYF.

As DNA, the CDR3 is TGCAGTGCTAGGGGGGTTAGCGGGGATCGGTACTTC. The encoded protein is CSARGVSGDRYF. The chain uses TRBV20-1 and TRBJ2-7; 8 nucleotides line up with TRBD2. Germline CDR1 is DFQATT and CDR2 is SNEGSKA (reference sequence). This CDR3 spans 12 amino acids. Losses at the gene ends were 3 bases for V and 12 bases for J; bases not matched to a gene: 10.

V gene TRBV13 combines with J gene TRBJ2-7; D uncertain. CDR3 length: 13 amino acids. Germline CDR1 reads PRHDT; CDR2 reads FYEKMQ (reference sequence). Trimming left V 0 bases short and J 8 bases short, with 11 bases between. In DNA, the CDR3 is TGTGCCAGCAGCTTAGGTAGGGTCAACCAGCAGTACTTC. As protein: CASSLGRVNQQYF. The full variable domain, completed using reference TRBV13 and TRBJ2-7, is AAGVIQSPRHLIKEKRETATLKCYPIPRHDTVYWYQQGPGQDPQFLISFYEKMQSDKGSIPDRFSAQQFSDYHSELNMSSLELGDSALYFCASSLGRVNQQYFGPGTRLTVT.

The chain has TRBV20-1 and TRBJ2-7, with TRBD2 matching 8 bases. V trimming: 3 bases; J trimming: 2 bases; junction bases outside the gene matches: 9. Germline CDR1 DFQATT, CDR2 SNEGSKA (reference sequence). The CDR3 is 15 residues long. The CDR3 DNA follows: TGCAGTGCTAGGGGGGTTAGCGGGGTAACCTACGAGCAGTACTTC. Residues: CSARGVSGVTYEQYF.

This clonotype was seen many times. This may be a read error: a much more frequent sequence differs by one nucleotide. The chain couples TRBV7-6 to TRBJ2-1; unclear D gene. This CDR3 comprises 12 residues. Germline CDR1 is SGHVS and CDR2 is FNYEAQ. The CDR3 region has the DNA TGTGCCGGCAGCTTAGGCCCGACGGAGCAGTTCTTC. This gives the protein CAGSLGPTEQFF.

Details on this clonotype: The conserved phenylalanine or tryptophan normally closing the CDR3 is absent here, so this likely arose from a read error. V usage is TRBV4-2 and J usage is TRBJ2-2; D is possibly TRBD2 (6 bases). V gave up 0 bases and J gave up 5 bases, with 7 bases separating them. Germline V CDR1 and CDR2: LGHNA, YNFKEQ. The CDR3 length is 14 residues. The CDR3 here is CASSQEGRTGELFS. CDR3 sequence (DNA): TGTGCCAGCAGCCAAGAGGGGAGGACCGGGGAGCTGTTTTCT.

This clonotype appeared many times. The CDR3: CASTGEIISGANVLTF. The CDR3 DNA follows: TGTGCCAGCACTGGAGAAATCATCTCTGGGGCCAACGTCCTGACTTTC. V usage is TRBV6-1 and J usage is TRBJ2-6; D gene ambiguous. Looked up from germline, CDR1 is MNHNS and CDR2 is SASEGT. The germline V and J ends were trimmed by 7 bases and 0 bases, with 13 bases remaining between them. The CDR3 extends over 16 amino acids.

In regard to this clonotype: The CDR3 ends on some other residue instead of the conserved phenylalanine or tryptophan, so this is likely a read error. The CDR3 sequence: CASRLRTGVYYEQYL. Written as DNA, the CDR3 is TGTGCCAGCAGACTCAGGACAGGGGTTTACTACGAGCAGTACCTC. The chain links TRBV27 to TRBJ2-7; 9 nucleotides match TRBD1. With V trimmed by 6 bases and J by 3 bases, 9 bases remained unmatched. The length of the CDR3 is 15 residues. Germline CDR1 reads MNHEY; CDR2 reads SMNVEV (reference sequence).

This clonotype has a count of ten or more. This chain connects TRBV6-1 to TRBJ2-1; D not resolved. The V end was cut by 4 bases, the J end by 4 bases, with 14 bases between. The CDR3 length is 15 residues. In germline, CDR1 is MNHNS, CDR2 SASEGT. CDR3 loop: CASSVRISLYNEQFF. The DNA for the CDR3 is TGTGCCAGCAGTGTCAGAATATCTCTTTACAATGAGCAGTTCTTC.